This T cell receptor beta chain appears in the sequencing data of a study of cytomegalovirus exposure and HLA in healthy donors. Study-wide results and limits: Data from an earlier analysis indicated that most TCR beta V segments were productive either about 90% or about 30% of the time. There were some V segments, including TRBV6-2 and TRBV6-3, excluded as indistinguishable. Later work associated roughly 15,000 TCR beta sequences with HLA alleles at 0.05 false discovery rate. Researchers counted 180 or so TCR beta chains as cytomegalovirus-associated.

The table lists this clone with a count of one. Its antigen is not known. Use of 60 Vbeta and 13 Jbeta primers characterized the PCR. Sequencing was performed with immunoSEQ multiplex PCR; in TCRdb, only in-frame clones are kept and a portion is missing. The sample lists fewer than 150,000 clones, roughly 80% occurring once. CDR3 length: 16 residues. Germline V CDR1 and CDR2: SGHRS, YFSETQ. Germline trimming cut 1 base from V and 4 bases from J; bases unmatched to any gene: 10. What was sequenced was PBMCs. The V gene is TRBV5-1, the J gene TRBJ2-7; 8 bases match TRBD2. The receptor was derived from a man aged 25-45 years in good health and CMV-seronegative. CDR3 coding DNA: TGCGCCAGCAGCTTGAGGGTTAGCGGGATTTTGTACGAGCAGTACTTC. This gives the protein CASSLRVSGILYEQYF.